This T cell receptor beta chain appears in the sequencing data of a study of blood T cell repertoires in COVID-19. Across the whole study: The United States, Italy and Spain were the sources of the acute and convalescent COVID-19 samples. PBMCs, B-cell-depleted T cells, or T cells provided the cDNA or gDNA that made up the material.

Original processing notes: Scientists estimated how many nucleated cells there were by amplifying reference gene primers. The method was immunoSEQ multiplex PCR; TCRdb's version includes in-frame clones alone and lacks a portion of them. The D gene and trimming were derived from the DNA, and the V and J assignments and clone size from that table. The data hold about 140,000 clones, with approximately 88% observed a single time. The germline V gene encodes CDR1 KGHDR and CDR2 SFDVKD. The ends were cut back, 2 bases at V and 3 bases at J, with 15 bases in the middle. This CDR3 comprises 16 residues. Material: peripheral blood. The gene calls are TRBV24-1 and TRBJ1-2; D ambiguous. This receptor was identified in a woman in her forties or fifties with acute or convalescent COVID-19. CDR3 DNA: TGTGCCACCAGTGATTCTTGGGCCAGCTCGCACTATGGCTACACCTTC. The encoded protein is CATSDSWASSHYGYTF.